This T cell receptor beta chain was profiled in a study of blood T cells in healthy people across ages. This clonotype was counted only a few times. A sample-barcoded 5' primer and a J-beta primer mix were used in a second PCR of about 7 to 12 cycles. TCRdb used MiXCR to reprocess the 5' RACE reads, holding one entry per CDR3 protein. The sample consists of about 640,000 distinct CDR3 sequences, 58% of them appearing once. The CDR3 length is 11 residues. CDR1 and CDR2 (germline): MRHNA, SNTAGT. V was trimmed by 2 bases and J by 8 bases, leaving 6 bases between them. This rearrangement joins TRBV6-4 to TRBJ1-2; no reliable D call. Material for sequencing was blood. The source of this sequence is a man aged 55 to 70 in good health. CDR3 in amino acids: CASSDGGGYTF. The CDR3 region has the DNA TGTGCCAGCAGTGACGGTGGAGGCTACACCTTC.